This T cell receptor (beta chain) was captured in a study of blood T cell repertoires in COVID-19. Study background: Researchers got acute and convalescent COVID-19 samples from the United States, Italy and Spain. T cells, B-cell-depleted T cells, or PBMCs provided the cDNA or gDNA that served as material.

Assay used: immunoSEQ multiplex PCR; TCRdb lists only in-frame clones, some missing. The data hold about 84,000 clones, with approximately 86% observed a single time. The V and J ends lost 0 bases and 7 bases respectively, with 10 bases between them. The CDR3 runs to 14 residues. Germline lookup yields CDR1 LGHNA and CDR2 YSLEER. This clonotype was sampled from an elderly man with active or convalescent COVID-19. Sequencing input: peripheral blood. The chain carries TRBV4-3 and TRBJ1-3; maybe TRBD1 (6 bases). The CDR3 spells CASSQDRQVNTIYF. For the CDR3, the DNA is TGCGCCAGCAGCCAAGATCGACAGGTGAACACCATATATTTT.